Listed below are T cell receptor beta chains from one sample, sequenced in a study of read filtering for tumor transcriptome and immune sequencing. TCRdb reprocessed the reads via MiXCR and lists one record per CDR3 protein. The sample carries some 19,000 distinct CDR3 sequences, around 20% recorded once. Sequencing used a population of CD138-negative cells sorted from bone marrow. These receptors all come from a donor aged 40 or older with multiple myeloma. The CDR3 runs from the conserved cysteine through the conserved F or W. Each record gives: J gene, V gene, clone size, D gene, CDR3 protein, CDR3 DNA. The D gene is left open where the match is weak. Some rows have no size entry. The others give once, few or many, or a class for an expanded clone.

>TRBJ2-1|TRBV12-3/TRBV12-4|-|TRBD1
CASTGQGAYNEQFF
TGTGCCAGCACCGGACAGGGGGCTTACAATGAGCAGTTCTTC
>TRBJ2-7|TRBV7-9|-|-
CASSRGANEQYF
TGTGCCAGCAGCCGGGGGGCCAACGAGCAGTACTTC
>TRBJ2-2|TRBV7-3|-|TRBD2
CASSPGLAGTGELFF
TGTGCCAGCAGCCCCGGACTAGCGGGTACCGGGGAGCTGTTTTTT
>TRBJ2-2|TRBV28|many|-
CASKSSNTGELFF
TGTGCCAGTAAAAGTTCGAACACCGGGGAGCTGTTTTTT
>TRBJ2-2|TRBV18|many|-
CASSPPGRNTGELFF
TGTGCCAGCTCACCACCGGGACGGAACACCGGGGAGCTGTTTTTT
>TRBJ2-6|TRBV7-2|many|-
CASRGGTGRAGANVLTF
TGTGCCAGCAGGGGGGGGACAGGAAGGGCTGGGGCCAACGTCCTGACTTTC
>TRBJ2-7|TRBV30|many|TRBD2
CAWSVLRASGTYEQYF
TGTGCCTGGAGTGTATTAAGGGCTAGCGGGACCTACGAGCAGTACTTC
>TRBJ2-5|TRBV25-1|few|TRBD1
CVSYDRVKETQYF
TGTGTCAGTTATGACAGGGTGAAAGAGACCCAGTACTTC
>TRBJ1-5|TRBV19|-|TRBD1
CASSHRDRDNQPQHF
TGTGCCAGTAGCCACCGGGACAGGGACAATCAGCCCCAGCATTTT
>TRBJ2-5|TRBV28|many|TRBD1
CASSPRTGGLETQYF
TGTGCCAGCAGTCCCCGGACAGGGGGTTTAGAGACCCAGTACTTC
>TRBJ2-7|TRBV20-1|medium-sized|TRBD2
CSAAGWVAGDEQYF
TGCAGTGCTGCTGGTTGGGTAGCGGGAGACGAGCAGTACTTC
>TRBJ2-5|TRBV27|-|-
CASSSARVEETQYF
TGTGCCAGCAGTTCCGCCAGGGTGGAGGAGACCCAGTACTTC
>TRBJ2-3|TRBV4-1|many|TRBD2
CASSQALAGGSDTQYF
TGCGCCAGCAGCCAAGCCCTAGCGGGAGGGTCAGATACGCAGTATTTT
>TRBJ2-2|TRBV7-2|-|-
CASSPTLPGANTGELFF
TGTGCCAGCAGCCCAACTTTACCAGGAGCGAACACCGGGGAGCTGTTTTTT
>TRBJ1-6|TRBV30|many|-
CAWSSGTNSPLHF
TGTGCCTGGAGTTCAGGAACAAATTCACCCCTCCACTTT
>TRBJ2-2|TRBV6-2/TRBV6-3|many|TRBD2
CASLLAGDTGELFF
TGTGCCAGCCTTCTAGCGGGAGACACCGGGGAGCTGTTTTTT
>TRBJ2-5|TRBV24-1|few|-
CATSDNGFQETQYF
TGTGCCACCAGTGATAATGGGTTCCAAGAGACCCAGTACTTC
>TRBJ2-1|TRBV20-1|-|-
CSAQDQSSYNEQFF
TGCAGTGCCCAGGACCAGAGCTCCTACAATGAGCAGTTCTTC
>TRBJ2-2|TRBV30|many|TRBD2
CAWSGGGGHGELFF
TGTGCCTGGAGTGGGGGGGGAGGCCACGGGGAGCTGTTTTTT
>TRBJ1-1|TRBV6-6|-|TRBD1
CASSDLGQGRNTEAFF
TGTGCCAGCAGTGACCTCGGACAGGGTCGGAACACTGAAGCTTTCTTT
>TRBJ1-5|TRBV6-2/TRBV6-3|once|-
CASSPDTTSQPQHF
TGTGCCAGCAGTCCGGACACGACGTCTCAGCCCCAGCATTTT
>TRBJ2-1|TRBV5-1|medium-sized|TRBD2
CASSLQAGVGYNEQFF
TGCGCCAGCAGCCTGCAAGCGGGAGTTGGTTACAATGAGCAGTTCTTC
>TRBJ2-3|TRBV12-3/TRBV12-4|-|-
CASSLKGTDTQYF
TGTGCCAGCAGTTTAAAGGGGACAGATACGCAGTATTTT
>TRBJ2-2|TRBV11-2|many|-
CASSPLAANTGELFF
TGTGCCAGCAGCCCGTTGGCAGCGAACACCGGGGAGCTGTTTTTT
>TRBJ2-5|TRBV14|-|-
CASSQPGTLQETQYF
TGTGCCAGCAGCCAACCCGGGACTTTGCAAGAGACCCAGTACTTC
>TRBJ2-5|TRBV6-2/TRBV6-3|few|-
CASSWASGQETQYF
TGTGCCAGCAGTTGGGCGAGCGGCCAAGAGACCCAGTACTTC
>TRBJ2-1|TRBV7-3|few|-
CASSPDKTLYNEQFF
TGTGCCAGCAGCCCTGATAAAACCCTCTACAATGAGCAGTTCTTC
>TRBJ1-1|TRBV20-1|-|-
CSASADMNTEAFF
TGCAGTGCTAGCGCGGACATGAACACTGAAGCTTTCTTT
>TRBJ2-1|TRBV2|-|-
CAGRPGLSHNERFF
TGTGCCGGCAGACCCGGACTAAGCCACAATGAGCGGTTCTTC
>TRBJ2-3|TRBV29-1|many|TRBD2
CSVGLAGDTQYF
TGCAGCGTTGGTCTAGCGGGAGATACGCAGTATTTT
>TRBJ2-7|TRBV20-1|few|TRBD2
CSARDPARTGLASEQYF
TGCAGTGCTAGAGATCCCGCACGGACGGGACTAGCGAGCGAGCAGTACTTC
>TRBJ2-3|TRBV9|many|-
CASTLQGGATDTQYF
TGTGCCAGCACCCTACAAGGAGGGGCCACAGATACGCAGTATTTT
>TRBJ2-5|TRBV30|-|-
CAWGVRGTLQETQYF
TGTGCCTGGGGTGTACGGGGGACTCTACAAGAGACCCAGTACTTC
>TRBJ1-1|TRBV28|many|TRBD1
CASGTGWATEAFF
TGTGCCAGCGGGACAGGGTGGGCGACTGAAGCTTTCTTT